The 27 T cell receptor beta chains given below trace back to one sample, sequenced in a study of shared clonotypes between healthy human individuals. Clones were read by immunoSEQ multiplex PCR, and TCRdb kept only the in-frame ones, dropping some. The repertoire consists of nearly 1 million clones, with approximately 80% occurring once and the leading ten covering about 1.5%. Sequencing input: memory CD4+ T cells sorted from blood. The subset here: CD45RA-negative fraction. All receptors derive from a man aged 18-30 years in good health.

As to this clone: Distinct nucleotide sequences in the sample also encode this CDR3. The CDR3 DNA is TGTGCCAGCAGTTTTCGGCAGGGTAGGTACGAGCAGTACTTC. This encodes CASSFRQGRYEQYF. The chain links TRBV28 to TRBJ2-7; maybe TRBD1 (5 bases). The V end lost 3 bases, the J end lost 4 bases, and 13 bases lay between the germline ends. This CDR3 is built from 14 residues. In germline, CDR1 is MDHEN, CDR2 SYDVKM.

V is TRBV7-9 and J is TRBJ1-6, with D perhaps matching TRBD1 (5 bases). The CDR3 consists of 14 residues. V shed 4 bases and J shed 6 bases, with 10 bases lying between them. In germline, CDR1 is SEHNR, CDR2 FQNEAQ (reference sequence). The CDR3 is CASSWDGGNSPLHF. In DNA form, the CDR3 reads TGTGCCAGCAGCTGGGACGGGGGTAATTCACCCCTCCACTTT. Based on the CDR3 plus reference TRBV7-9 and TRBJ1-6, the full variable domain is DTGVSQNPRHKITKRGQNVTFRCDPISEHNRLYWYRQTLGQGPEFLTYFQNEAQLEKSRLLSDRFSAERPKGSFSTLEIQRTEQGDSAMYLCASSWDGGNSPLHFGNGTRLTVT.

In this sample, this clone turned up a few times. The sample has other DNA sequences that encode this CDR3 too. The chain couples TRBV6-6 to TRBJ2-5; weak D call: TRBD2 (6 bases). V was trimmed by 8 bases and J by 5 bases, leaving 12 bases between them. This CDR3 contains 12 residues. The germline CDR1 and CDR2 sequences are MNHNY and SVGAGI (reference sequence). The CDR3 protein is CASSYGSETQYF. The CDR3 DNA is TGTGCCAGCTCTTACGGGAGTGAGACCCAGTACTTC.

V and J are TRBV7-9 and TRBJ1-2; D gene unclear. This CDR3 has 14 amino acids. V was cut by 1 base and J by 3 bases, with 9 bases left in between. Germline V gene sequence: CDR1 SEHNR, CDR2 FQNEAQ (reference sequence). The CDR3 here is CASSLGTAHYGYTF. The CDR3 nucleotides read TGTGCCAGCAGCTTAGGGACGGCCCACTATGGCTACACCTTC. The complete variable domain, with remaining parts taken from reference TRBV7-9 and TRBJ1-2, reads DTGVSQNPRHKITKRGQNVTFRCDPISEHNRLYWYRQTLGQGPEFLTYFQNEAQLEKSRLLSDRFSAERPKGSFSTLEIQRTEQGDSAMYLCASSLGTAHYGYTFGSGTRLTVV.

CDR3 in amino acids: CASRDGHYEQYF. CDR3 nucleotides: TGTGCCAGCAGGGACGGTCACTACGAGCAGTACTTC. This rearrangement joins TRBV6-1 to TRBJ2-7, with D unresolved. The V end lost 6 bases, the J end lost 3 bases, and 9 bases lay between the germline ends. CDR3 length: 12 amino acids. Germline CDR1 and CDR2: MNHNS and SASEGT.

The J gene is TRBJ2-5, the V gene TRBV10-1; 11 positions agree with TRBD2. This CDR3 is built from 17 residues. Trimming at V came to 1 base and at J to 4 bases, leaving 8 bases not matched to a gene. Per the germline V gene, CDR1 is WNHNN and CDR2 is SYGVQD (reference sequence). Here the CDR3 DNA reads TGCGCCAGCAGTGAGTTCCCCTTAGCGGGAGGGCGAGAGACCCAGTACTTC. This translates into CASSEFPLAGGRETQYF.

The V call is TRBV7-2, the J call TRBJ2-7; D might be TRBD2 (6 bases). V was cut by 5 bases and J by 7 bases, with 24 bases left in between. The germline gives CDR1 SGHTA, CDR2 FQGNSA. CDR3 length equals 16 residues. The CDR3 sequence: CASSRQGGRSGGEQYF. DNA of the CDR3: TGTGCCAGCAGCCGTCAGGGAGGTCGATCCGGTGGGGAGCAGTACTTC.

In DNA form, the CDR3 reads TGTGCCAGCAGCCTCGCACCTAGCGGGGGGGGGTATACGCAGTATTTT. Encoded protein: CASSLAPSGGGYTQYF. The chain has TRBV7-2 and TRBJ2-3; 12 nucleotides match TRBD2. Trimming removed 5 bases from V and 7 bases from J; junction bases left unmatched: 10. CDR1 SGHTA and CDR2 FQGNSA come from the germline V gene. CDR3 length equals 16 residues.

Regarding this clone: Other DNA sequences in this sample translate to the same CDR3. The rearrangement uses TRBV18 and TRBJ1-2; TRBD1 matches at 7 bases. V shed 0 bases and J 2 bases; nucleotides not matched to a gene: 3. Per germline, CDR1 KGHSH and CDR2 LQKENI. There are 15 residues in the CDR3. The CDR3 is CASSPPEGANYGYTF. The CDR3 bases are TGTGCCAGCTCACCACCGGAGGGGGCGAACTATGGCTACACCTTC.

The chain couples TRBV6-6 to TRBJ1-1; the D gene is possibly TRBD1 (6 bases). The V gene lost 8 bases and the J gene lost 3 bases, with 13 bases spanning the gap. Germline lookup yields CDR1 MNHNY and CDR2 SVGAGI (reference sequence). The length of the CDR3 is 13 residues. CDR3 sequence (DNA): TGTGCCAGCGGCACAGGGCCGGACACTGAAGCTTTCTTT. Protein: CASGTGPDTEAFF.

The chain carries TRBV5-6 and TRBJ2-5; no clear D gene. This CDR3 spans 16 amino acids. Germline-derived CDR1 and CDR2 are SGHDT and YYEEEE. The V and J ends lost 0 bases and 0 bases respectively, with 12 bases between them. The CDR3 coding sequence is TGTGCCAGCAGCTTGGCAGTCCCGGGCTACCAAGAGACCCAGTACTTC. Translation gives CASSLAVPGYQETQYF.

In this sample, this clone turned up once. The rearrangement joins TRBV5-4 to TRBJ1-1; possibly TRBD1 for D (6 bases). The CDR3 extends over 14 amino acids. Germline V gene sequence: CDR1 SGHNT, CDR2 YYREEE (reference sequence). Trimming pared 4 bases from V and 4 bases from J, leaving 14 bases between. CDR3 sequence reads: CASSPGQRTTEAFF. DNA of the CDR3: TGTGCCAGCAGCCCAGGACAGAGGACCACTGAAGCTTTCTTT.

The chain couples TRBV19 to TRBJ2-2; 8 nucleotides agree with TRBD2. CDR1 LNHDA and CDR2 SQIVND come from the germline V gene (reference sequence). V was pared by 10 bases and J by 3 bases, with 10 bases of the junction left unmatched. This CDR3 region has 15 residues. DNA of the CDR3: TGTGCCACCAACCGGGGGGGCCAGGACACCGGGGAGCTGTTTTTT. Protein product: CATNRGGQDTGELFF.

This chain links TRBV9 with TRBJ2-3, with 12 bases identical to TRBD2. V lost 2 bases to trimming and J lost 2 bases; unmatched junction nucleotides: 3. The CDR3 consists of 16 residues. The germline V gene encodes CDR1 SGDLS and CDR2 YYNGEE. In DNA form, the CDR3 reads TGTGCCAGCAGCGTGACTAGCGGGGGACCCACAGATACGCAGTATTTT. Residues: CASSVTSGGPTDTQYF.

In nucleotides, the CDR3 is TGTGCCAGCAGCTTGGACGCCTCTGGAAACACCATATATTTT. Translated: CASSLDASGNTIYF. The genes are TRBV5-5 and TRBJ1-3; D not resolved. V lost 0 bases and J lost 0, with 4 bases in between. CDR1 SGHKS and CDR2 YYEKEE come from the germline V gene (reference sequence). This CDR3 is 14 amino acids long.

The chain couples TRBV19 to TRBJ2-1; 10 nucleotides match TRBD2. CDR1 and CDR2 (germline): LNHDA, SQIVND (reference sequence). The length of the CDR3 is 14 residues. V lost 2 bases to trimming and J lost 9 bases; unmatched junction nucleotides: 4. The CDR3 DNA reads TGTGCCAGTAGTATAAGCGGGGGGGTCGGTGAGCAGTTCTTC. This codes for CASSISGGVGEQFF.

This clone appeared a single time. The chain employs TRBV6-5 and TRBJ1-2; D call uncertain. This CDR3 spans 11 amino acids. Looked up from germline, CDR1 is MNHEY and CDR2 is SVGAGI. V lost 5 bases, J lost 3 bases, and 4 bases lay in between. As DNA, the CDR3 is TGTGCCAGCAGTAGTTACTATGGCTACACCTTC. Its protein product is CASSSYYGYTF.

This clone was counted once. The gene calls are TRBV7-2 and TRBJ2-7; D perhaps matches TRBD1 (6 bases). V was cut by 1 base and J by 2 bases, with 12 bases left in between. This CDR3 is built from 15 residues. CDR1 and CDR2 (germline): SGHTA, FQGNSA. The chain's CDR3 is CASSLDPGETYEQYF. In DNA form, the CDR3 reads TGTGCCAGCAGCTTAGACCCAGGGGAGACCTACGAGCAGTACTTC.

The DNA for the CDR3 is TGTGCCAGCAGTTTTAAGGGGGCGAGCTATGGCTACACCTTC. Translated, it gives CASSFKGASYGYTF. V is TRBV28 and J is TRBJ1-2, with TRBD1 matching over 7 bases. J lost 4 bases, V lost 3 bases, and 5 bases had no gene match. This CDR3 is 14 amino acids long. Germline CDR1 and CDR2: MDHEN and SYDVKM.

The rearrangement uses TRBV5-1 and TRBJ2-1; the D gene could be TRBD1 or TRBD2 (5 bases each). Germline assignment: CDR1 SGHRS and CDR2 YFSETQ. The CDR3 runs 16 residues. V was cut by 4 bases and J by 9 bases, with 23 bases left in between. CDR3 protein: CASSDPSRGLPFEQFF. For the CDR3, the DNA is TGCGCCAGCAGCGACCCCTCACGGGGCCTTCCGTTTGAGCAGTTCTTC.

The rearrangement joins TRBV7-3 to TRBJ2-2, with D hard to call. The ends were cut back, 5 bases at V and 2 bases at J, with 15 bases in the middle. The CDR3 contains 16 residues. Germline CDR1 reads SGHTA; CDR2 reads FQGTGA. CDR3 coding DNA: TGTGCCAGCAGCCCAACGATTACTGGAAACACCGGGGAGCTGTTTTTT. It specifies CASSPTITGNTGELFF.

In its sample, this clone was seen a few times. The gene calls are TRBV27 and TRBJ1-2, with D tentatively TRBD1 (5 bases). Germline V gene sequence: CDR1 MNHEY, CDR2 SMNVEV (reference sequence). Trimming removed 6 bases from V and 4 bases from J, with 12 bases in between. This CDR3 region has 13 residues. The CDR3 loop reads CASRSTDPYGYTF. The DNA of the CDR3 is TGTGCCAGCAGATCGACAGACCCCTATGGCTACACCTTC.

The chain has TRBV5-6 and TRBJ2-7; 11 nucleotides line up with TRBD2. The ends lost 4 bases at V and 7 bases at J; junction bases unmatched: 10. The germline V gene encodes CDR1 SGHDT and CDR2 YYEEEE. The CDR3 sequence is 15 residues long. For the CDR3, the DNA is TGTGCCAGCAGCCTACCGACTAGCGGGGTAAGGGAGCAGTACTTC. It specifies CASSLPTSGVREQYF.

The chain carries TRBV7-9 and TRBJ2-3; 8 positions agree with TRBD2. The CDR3 length is 16 residues. The germline V gene encodes CDR1 SEHNR and CDR2 FQNEAQ (reference sequence). The V and J ends lost 5 bases and 8 bases, in that order; junction bases with no gene match: 15. CDR3 region: CASSPSGRAHSGTQYF. The CDR3 DNA sequence: TGTGCCAGCAGCCCCTCCGGGAGGGCCCATTCGGGTACGCAGTATTTT.

The chain has TRBV6-5 and TRBJ2-5; no reliable D call. V was pared by 1 base and J by 3 bases, with 15 bases between. CDR1 is MNHEY, CDR2 SVGAGI, per germline. CDR3 length: 16 residues. The DNA for the CDR3 is TGTGCCAGCAGTTACTGGGGAAGTATATCCAAAGAGACCCAGTACTTC. Translation gives CASSYWGSISKETQYF.

This chain joins TRBV6-5 and TRBJ2-3, with a tentative D call TRBD1 (6 bases). The germline V gene has CDR1 MNHEY and CDR2 SVGAGI. The CDR3 spans 15 residues. Trimming took off 6 bases at V and 1 base at J, with 14 bases between the two ends. CDR3 in DNA: TGTGCCAGCAGCCGGAGAGGGGGTCGCACAGATACGCAGTATTTT. It specifies CASSRRGGRTDTQYF.

This clone was found a few times. This chain links TRBV27 with TRBJ1-5; D possibly corresponds to TRBD1 (5 bases). Germline-derived CDR1 and CDR2 are MNHEY and SMNVEV (reference sequence). The CDR3 consists of 15 residues. V was shortened by 5 bases and J by 0 bases, with 11 bases between the two germline ends. The CDR3: CASSPRGYSNQPQHF. The CDR3 nucleotides are TGTGCCAGCAGTCCCCGGGGCTATAGCAATCAGCCCCAGCATTTT.